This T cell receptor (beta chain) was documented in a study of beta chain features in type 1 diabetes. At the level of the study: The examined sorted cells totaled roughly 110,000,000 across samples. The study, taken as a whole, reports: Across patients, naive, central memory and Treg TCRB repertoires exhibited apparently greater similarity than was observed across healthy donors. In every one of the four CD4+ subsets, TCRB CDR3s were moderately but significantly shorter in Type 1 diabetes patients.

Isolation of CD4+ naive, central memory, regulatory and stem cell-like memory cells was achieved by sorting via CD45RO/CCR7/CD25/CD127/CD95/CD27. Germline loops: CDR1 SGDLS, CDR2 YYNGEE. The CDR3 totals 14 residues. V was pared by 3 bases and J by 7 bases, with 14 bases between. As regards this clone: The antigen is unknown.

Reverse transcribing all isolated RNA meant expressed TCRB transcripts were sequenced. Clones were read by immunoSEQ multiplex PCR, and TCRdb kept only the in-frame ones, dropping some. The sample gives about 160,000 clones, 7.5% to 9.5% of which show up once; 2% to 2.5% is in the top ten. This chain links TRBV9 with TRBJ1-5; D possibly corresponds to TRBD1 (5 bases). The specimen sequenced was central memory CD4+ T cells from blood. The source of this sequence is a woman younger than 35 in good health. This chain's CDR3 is CASSGGVSEQPQHF. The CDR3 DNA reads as TGTGCCAGCAGCGGGGGGGTGTCTGAGCAGCCCCAGCATTTT.